These T cell receptor beta chains were read from a single sample in a study of beta chain features in type 1 diabetes. Produced via immunoSEQ multiplex PCR; TCRdb's table is partial and in-frame only. The sample gives some 370,000 clones, 8.5% to 10% of which show up once; about 0.6% is in the top ten. Material: central memory CD4+ T cells from blood. These receptors were taken from a man aged 30 to 39 with type 1 diabetes. Each CDR3 is given with its conserved first and last residue. The order of the fields is clone size, J gene, V gene, D gene, CDR3 protein, CDR3 DNA. A D gene is named only where the DNA matches it firmly. Some rows have no size entry. The others give once, few or many, or a class for an expanded clone.

clone_size: -
j_call: TRBJ1-4
v_call: TRBV7-6
d_call: -
cdr3_aa: CASSLVPTNEKLFF
cdr3_nt: TGTGCCAGCAGCTTAGTTCCCACTAATGAAAAACTGTTTTTT

clone_size: few
j_call: TRBJ1-2
v_call: TRBV20-1
d_call: -
cdr3_aa: CSLGLYGYTF
cdr3_nt: TGCAGTCTAGGTCTCTATGGCTACACCTTC

clone_size: few
j_call: TRBJ2-2
v_call: TRBV18
d_call: -
cdr3_aa: CASSPLQGNTGELFF
cdr3_nt: TGTGCCAGCTCACCACTCCAGGGGAACACCGGGGAGCTGTTTTTT

clone_size: -
j_call: TRBJ2-5
v_call: TRBV18
d_call: TRBD2
cdr3_aa: CASSPGTSGRIQYF
cdr3_nt: TGTGCCAGCTCACCCGGGACTAGCGGGAGGATCCAGTACTTC

clone_size: -
j_call: TRBJ2-3
v_call: TRBV27
d_call: -
cdr3_aa: CASSFKGPTLGRTQYF
cdr3_nt: TGTGCCAGCAGTTTTAAGGGGCCCACTTTAGGGCGGACGCAGTATTTT

clone_size: -
j_call: TRBJ1-1
v_call: TRBV28
d_call: TRBD1
cdr3_aa: CASSLGTADMNTEAFF
cdr3_nt: TGTGCCAGCAGTTTAGGGACAGCTGACATGAACACTGAAGCTTTCTTT

clone_size: -
j_call: TRBJ1-2
v_call: TRBV28
d_call: TRBD1
cdr3_aa: CASSRQTGSNYGYTF
cdr3_nt: TGTGCCAGCAGTCGACAGACAGGGTCCAACTATGGCTACACCTTC

clone_size: few
j_call: TRBJ1-2
v_call: TRBV7-3
d_call: TRBD1
cdr3_aa: CASSPFPGQNYGYTF
cdr3_nt: TGTGCCAGCAGCCCATTCCCGGGACAGAACTATGGCTACACCTTC

clone_size: -
j_call: TRBJ1-4
v_call: TRBV4-1
d_call: -
cdr3_aa: CASSQDQGSGATNEKLFF
cdr3_nt: TGCGCCAGCAGCCAAGACCAAGGATCCGGCGCAACTAATGAAAAACTGTTTTTT

clone_size: -
j_call: TRBJ1-1
v_call: TRBV6-4
d_call: -
cdr3_aa: CASSDSAGDTEAFF
cdr3_nt: TGTGCCAGCAGTGACTCCGCGGGGGACACTGAAGCTTTCTTT

clone_size: -
j_call: TRBJ2-1
v_call: TRBV9
d_call: TRBD1
cdr3_aa: CASSVAVGQGATEQFF
cdr3_nt: TGTGCCAGCAGCGTAGCTGTGGGACAGGGGGCAACTGAGCAGTTCTTC

clone_size: -
j_call: TRBJ2-3
v_call: TRBV5-1
d_call: -
cdr3_aa: CASSLLWQGRTDTQYF
cdr3_nt: TGCGCCAGCAGCTTATTGTGGCAGGGCCGCACAGATACGCAGTATTTT

clone_size: -
j_call: TRBJ2-3
v_call: TRBV2
d_call: -
cdr3_aa: CASSQGGADTQYF
cdr3_nt: TGTGCCAGCAGCCAGGGGGGGGCAGATACGCAGTATTTT

clone_size: few
j_call: TRBJ1-3
v_call: TRBV18
d_call: -
cdr3_aa: CASSPPEGPDSGNTIYF
cdr3_nt: TGTGCCAGCTCACCACCGGAAGGTCCCGACTCTGGAAACACCATATATTTT

clone_size: few
j_call: TRBJ1-4
v_call: TRBV7-6
d_call: -
cdr3_aa: CASSLRGEKLFF
cdr3_nt: TGTGCCAGCAGCTTGAGGGGGGAAAAACTGTTTTTT

clone_size: few
j_call: TRBJ2-7
v_call: TRBV4-2
d_call: -
cdr3_aa: CASSQVATAYEQYF
cdr3_nt: TGTGCCAGCAGCCAAGTGGCAACGGCCTACGAGCAGTACTTC

clone_size: many
j_call: TRBJ1-4
v_call: TRBV10-3
d_call: TRBD1
cdr3_aa: CAISVDTGEDEKLFF
cdr3_nt: TGTGCCATCAGCGTGGACACAGGGGAGGATGAAAAACTGTTTTTT

clone_size: few
j_call: TRBJ1-5
v_call: TRBV6-1
d_call: -
cdr3_aa: CASTTGTAFNQPQHF
cdr3_nt: TGTGCCAGCACTACCGGGACGGCCTTCAATCAGCCCCAGCATTTT

clone_size: few
j_call: TRBJ2-5
v_call: TRBV2
d_call: -
cdr3_aa: CASTLTQTQETQYF
cdr3_nt: TGTGCCAGCACCCTGACCCAAACACAAGAGACCCAGTACTTC

clone_size: -
j_call: TRBJ2-5
v_call: TRBV6-4
d_call: -
cdr3_aa: CASSARAQEAQYF
cdr3_nt: TGTGCCAGCAGTGCCAGGGCCCAAGAGGCCCAGTACTTC

clone_size: few
j_call: TRBJ2-3
v_call: TRBV15
d_call: -
cdr3_aa: CATSRDLMVSGSTDTQYF
cdr3_nt: TGTGCCACCAGCAGAGATCTGATGGTCAGCGGTTCCACAGATACGCAGTATTTT

clone_size: -
j_call: TRBJ1-4
v_call: TRBV25-1
d_call: TRBD1
cdr3_aa: CASSDWGTGGNEKLFF
cdr3_nt: TGTGCCAGCAGTGACTGGGGGACAGGGGGGAATGAAAAACTGTTTTTT

clone_size: few
j_call: TRBJ2-2
v_call: TRBV9
d_call: TRBD2
cdr3_aa: CASSVEKTSGSTGELFF
cdr3_nt: TGTGCCAGCAGCGTAGAGAAGACTAGCGGGAGCACCGGGGAGCTGTTTTTT

clone_size: -
j_call: TRBJ2-7
v_call: TRBV2
d_call: TRBD2
cdr3_aa: CASSGRGLAGGRSYEQYF
cdr3_nt: TGTGCCAGCAGTGGTCGGGGACTAGCGGGAGGGCGCTCCTACGAGCAGTACTTC

clone_size: -
j_call: TRBJ2-5
v_call: TRBV11-2
d_call: -
cdr3_aa: CASSPTRTAGRTQYF
cdr3_nt: TGTGCCAGCAGCCCCACCCGGACAGCCGGACGGACCCAGTACTTC

clone_size: -
j_call: TRBJ1-2
v_call: TRBV6-5
d_call: -
cdr3_aa: CASSYGVRSRYGYTF
cdr3_nt: TGTGCCAGCAGTTACGGGGTGAGGAGCCGCTATGGCTACACCTTC

clone_size: few
j_call: TRBJ2-5
v_call: TRBV28
d_call: TRBD1
cdr3_aa: CASSLGQGLGETQYF
cdr3_nt: TGTGCCAGCAGTTTGGGACAGGGCCTTGGGGAGACCCAGTACTTC

clone_size: -
j_call: TRBJ2-5
v_call: TRBV7-2
d_call: -
cdr3_aa: CASSFNRFQETQYF
cdr3_nt: TGTGCCAGCAGCTTTAACAGATTCCAAGAGACCCAGTACTTC

clone_size: -
j_call: TRBJ1-1
v_call: TRBV19
d_call: TRBD1
cdr3_aa: CASKQGQGRRTEAFF
cdr3_nt: TGTGCCAGTAAACAGGGACAGGGAAGGAGGACTGAAGCTTTCTTT

clone_size: few
j_call: TRBJ2-7
v_call: TRBV11-2
d_call: -
cdr3_aa: CASQGYEQYF
cdr3_nt: TGTGCCAGCCAGGGCTACGAGCAGTACTTC

clone_size: -
j_call: TRBJ1-2
v_call: TRBV6-6
d_call: -
cdr3_aa: CASRSETPSYTF
cdr3_nt: TGTGCCAGCAGGTCTGAGACACCGAGCTACACCTTC

clone_size: many
j_call: TRBJ2-4
v_call: TRBV23-1
d_call: -
cdr3_aa: CASSQLGSATIAKNIQYF
cdr3_nt: TGCGCCAGCAGTCAATTGGGCTCGGCCACCATAGCCAAAAACATTCAGTACTTC

clone_size: many
j_call: TRBJ2-1
v_call: TRBV6-6
d_call: TRBD1
cdr3_aa: CASIFQGAQGNEQFF
cdr3_nt: TGTGCCAGCATATTCCAGGGGGCGCAGGGCAATGAGCAGTTCTTC

clone_size: few
j_call: TRBJ2-3
v_call: TRBV7-3
d_call: -
cdr3_aa: CASSLTAQGSDTQYF
cdr3_nt: TGTGCCAGCAGCTTAACTGCACAGGGCTCTGATACGCAGTATTTT

clone_size: few
j_call: TRBJ2-3
v_call: TRBV6-1
d_call: -
cdr3_aa: CAIRRTGSTDTQYF
cdr3_nt: TGTGCCATTCGAAGAACTGGTAGCACAGATACGCAGTATTTT

clone_size: few
j_call: TRBJ1-5
v_call: TRBV6-1
d_call: -
cdr3_aa: CASSENRLYQPQHF
cdr3_nt: TGTGCCAGCAGCGAAAACAGGTTATATCAGCCCCAGCATTTT

clone_size: -
j_call: TRBJ1-2
v_call: TRBV29-1
d_call: TRBD1
cdr3_aa: CSVQGGAWLGGYTF
cdr3_nt: TGCAGCGTCCAAGGGGGCGCCTGGCTCGGGGGCTACACCTTC

clone_size: few
j_call: TRBJ2-3
v_call: TRBV7-8
d_call: -
cdr3_aa: CASSLALGGNTQYF
cdr3_nt: TGTGCCAGCAGCTTAGCCCTTGGGGGGAATACGCAGTATTTT

clone_size: many
j_call: TRBJ2-7
v_call: TRBV5-1
d_call: TRBD2
cdr3_aa: CASSPRTSGAEQYF
cdr3_nt: TGCGCCAGCAGCCCGCGGACTAGCGGTGCCGAGCAGTACTTC

clone_size: few
j_call: TRBJ1-2
v_call: TRBV7-2
d_call: -
cdr3_aa: CASSHPTGAFYGYTF
cdr3_nt: TGTGCCAGCAGCCACCCGACAGGCGCATTCTATGGCTACACCTTC

clone_size: -
j_call: TRBJ1-1
v_call: TRBV25-1
d_call: -
cdr3_aa: CASRATGLNTEAFF
cdr3_nt: TGTGCCAGCAGGGCCACAGGGCTGAACACTGAAGCTTTCTTT

clone_size: -
j_call: TRBJ2-7
v_call: TRBV7-2
d_call: -
cdr3_aa: CARNMIWEYEQYF
cdr3_nt: TGTGCCAGAAATATGATCTGGGAATACGAGCAGTACTTC

clone_size: few
j_call: TRBJ2-5
v_call: TRBV6-6
d_call: TRBD1
cdr3_aa: CASRDRAQETQYF
cdr3_nt: TGTGCCAGCAGAGACAGGGCCCAAGAGACCCAGTACTTC

clone_size: -
j_call: TRBJ2-1
v_call: TRBV10-3
d_call: TRBD2
cdr3_aa: CAIMAASGGNEQFF
cdr3_nt: TGTGCCATCATGGCGGCGAGCGGGGGGAATGAGCAGTTCTTC

clone_size: few
j_call: TRBJ2-5
v_call: TRBV2
d_call: -
cdr3_aa: CASSYGIGETQYF
cdr3_nt: TGTGCCAGCAGTTACGGGATAGGTGAGACCCAGTACTTC

clone_size: few
j_call: TRBJ1-4
v_call: TRBV5-4
d_call: TRBD1
cdr3_aa: CASSFRGPNEKLFF
cdr3_nt: TGTGCCAGCAGCTTCAGGGGGCCAAATGAAAAACTGTTTTTT

clone_size: many
j_call: TRBJ2-7
v_call: TRBV11-2
d_call: -
cdr3_aa: CASSFGINREQYF
cdr3_nt: TGTGCCAGCAGCTTCGGGATTAACAGGGAGCAGTACTTC

clone_size: few
j_call: TRBJ1-3
v_call: TRBV29-1
d_call: TRBD1
cdr3_aa: CSVETQGQQTGNTIYF
cdr3_nt: TGCAGCGTTGAAACTCAGGGACAGCAAACTGGAAACACCATATATTTT

clone_size: few
j_call: TRBJ2-7
v_call: TRBV10-3
d_call: -
cdr3_aa: CAITESREAIQYF
cdr3_nt: TGTGCCATCACTGAGTCGAGGGAAGCGATCCAGTACTTC

clone_size: few
j_call: TRBJ1-1
v_call: TRBV6-5
d_call: -
cdr3_aa: CASSPGGGYGTEAFF
cdr3_nt: TGTGCCAGCAGCCCGGGGGGGGGATATGGCACTGAAGCTTTCTTT

clone_size: few
j_call: TRBJ2-1
v_call: TRBV19
d_call: -
cdr3_aa: CASSVTGGLHPPYDEQFF
cdr3_nt: TGTGCCAGTAGCGTTACCGGCGGACTCCACCCTCCTTACGATGAGCAGTTCTTC

clone_size: -
j_call: TRBJ2-1
v_call: TRBV11-2
d_call: -
cdr3_aa: CASKGVSNLNEQFF
cdr3_nt: TGTGCCAGCAAGGGGGTGTCAAACCTCAATGAGCAGTTCTTC

clone_size: few
j_call: TRBJ1-1
v_call: TRBV18
d_call: -
cdr3_aa: CASSQNTEAFF
cdr3_nt: TGTGCCAGCTCACAAAACACTGAAGCTTTCTTT

clone_size: -
j_call: TRBJ1-2
v_call: TRBV28
d_call: TRBD1
cdr3_aa: CASSFQGAHRRGYTF
cdr3_nt: TGTGCCAGCAGTTTTCAGGGGGCGCACCGGAGAGGCTACACCTTC

clone_size: -
j_call: TRBJ1-4
v_call: TRBV5-6
d_call: -
cdr3_aa: CASMVGTVNEKLFF
cdr3_nt: TGTGCCAGCATGGTCGGGACTGTTAATGAAAAACTGTTTTTT

clone_size: few
j_call: TRBJ2-7
v_call: TRBV28
d_call: TRBD2
cdr3_aa: CASSLTSGGPGGYF
cdr3_nt: TGTGCCAGCAGTTTGACTAGCGGGGGCCCCGGGGGGTACTTC

clone_size: many
j_call: TRBJ2-5
v_call: TRBV29-1
d_call: TRBD1
cdr3_aa: CSVVLGTGQETQYF
cdr3_nt: TGCAGCGTTGTTCTGGGGACAGGGCAAGAGACCCAGTACTTC

clone_size: -
j_call: TRBJ2-7
v_call: TRBV5-1
d_call: -
cdr3_aa: CASSLGSTGEQYF
cdr3_nt: TGCGCCAGCAGCTTGGGAAGCACGGGGGAGCAGTACTTC

clone_size: many
j_call: TRBJ1-4
v_call: TRBV2
d_call: TRBD1
cdr3_aa: CASSVEGGRPEKLFF
cdr3_nt: TGTGCCAGCAGTGTCGAAGGGGGCAGACCTGAAAAACTGTTTTTT

clone_size: -
j_call: TRBJ2-7
v_call: TRBV6-7
d_call: TRBD1
cdr3_aa: CASRDRGSYEQYF
cdr3_nt: TGTGCCAGCCGAGACAGGGGGTCCTACGAGCAGTACTTC